The rows below give T cell receptor beta chains drawn from one sample of a study of T cell responses to AZD1222 COVID-19 vaccine. TCRdb keeps only in-frame clones here, not all; method: immunoSEQ multiplex PCR. The table shows 140,000 or so clones, with about 92% occurring only once. The sequencing here drew on peripheral blood, taken on day 0 of AZD1222 vaccination. Source of these receptors: an adult in good health. The conserved cysteine and the conserved F or W are not part of the CDR3 here. The order of the fields is V gene, J gene, CDR3 protein.

v_call: TRBV9
j_call: TRBJ1-1
cdr3_aa: ASTPSGDRTEAF

v_call: TRBV7-9
j_call: TRBJ1-1
cdr3_aa: ASSSKPGVREGTEAF

v_call: TRBV5-5
j_call: TRBJ2-7
cdr3_aa: ASSLGPSSYEQY

v_call: TRBV21-1
j_call: TRBJ1-5
cdr3_aa: ASSKAGADRVVQPQH

v_call: TRBV9
j_call: TRBJ2-1
cdr3_aa: ASSVRGTSGGEQF

v_call: TRBV5-1
j_call: TRBJ1-1
cdr3_aa: ASSLVQARLGTEAF

v_call: TRBV19
j_call: TRBJ2-3
cdr3_aa: ASSNRLAGGTTDTQY

v_call: TRBV18
j_call: TRBJ1-4
cdr3_aa: ASSLTVATNEKLF

v_call: TRBV18
j_call: TRBJ1-1
cdr3_aa: ASSEAGNTEAF

v_call: TRBV11-2
j_call: TRBJ2-5
cdr3_aa: ASSLLVQTQY

v_call: TRBV24-1
j_call: TRBJ2-5
cdr3_aa: ATSDGTFNEKTQY

v_call: TRBV29-1
j_call: TRBJ1-2
cdr3_aa: SVDREIYGYT

v_call: TRBV10-3
j_call: TRBJ1-2
cdr3_aa: AISDGSAEVNYGYT

v_call: TRBV29-1
j_call: TRBJ2-5
cdr3_aa: SVDVGRGLSKETQY

v_call: TRBV5-1
j_call: TRBJ2-7
cdr3_aa: ASRELTDTYEQY

v_call: TRBV27
j_call: TRBJ2-1
cdr3_aa: ASSDYNEQF

v_call: TRBV29-1
j_call: TRBJ1-6
cdr3_aa: SAQGSGNSPLH

v_call: TRBV28
j_call: TRBJ1-2
cdr3_aa: ASSLTTYGYT

v_call: TRBV9
j_call: TRBJ1-6
cdr3_aa: ASSLGGDHNSPLH

v_call: TRBV3-1/TRBV3-2
j_call: TRBJ1-2
cdr3_aa: ASSQDLLTVAYGYT

v_call: TRBV19
j_call: TRBJ1-5
cdr3_aa: ASSSGQSQPQH

v_call: TRBV5-1
j_call: TRBJ1-6
cdr3_aa: ASSRDRASAPLH

v_call: TRBV9
j_call: TRBJ2-7
cdr3_aa: ASSPGGQGSWEQY

v_call: TRBV7-2
j_call: TRBJ2-7
cdr3_aa: ASSFDRDTSYEQY

v_call: TRBV30
j_call: TRBJ1-6
cdr3_aa: AWVTGAVNSPLH

v_call: TRBV7-6
j_call: TRBJ1-3
cdr3_aa: ASSLGTGNTIY

v_call: TRBV20-1
j_call: TRBJ1-2
cdr3_aa: SATLGDGYT

v_call: TRBV5-5
j_call: TRBJ2-5
cdr3_aa: ASSLEPLSAQY

v_call: TRBV12-3/TRBV12-4
j_call: TRBJ1-1
cdr3_aa: ASSHEAEAF

v_call: TRBV24-1
j_call: TRBJ2-5
cdr3_aa: ATSDTGNQETQY

v_call: TRBV14
j_call: TRBJ1-6
cdr3_aa: ASSQVANSPLH

v_call: TRBV6-5
j_call: TRBJ1-1
cdr3_aa: ASSLYRATEAF

v_call: TRBV27
j_call: TRBJ2-1
cdr3_aa: ASSLAGGNNEQF

v_call: TRBV19
j_call: TRBJ1-5
cdr3_aa: ASSMVVTNQPQH

v_call: TRBV27
j_call: TRBJ2-7
cdr3_aa: ASSTLWVAENLYEQY

v_call: TRBV5-6
j_call: TRBJ2-5
cdr3_aa: ASSLTSGGQETQY

v_call: TRBV2
j_call: TRBJ2-3
cdr3_aa: ASRGTSPDTQY

v_call: TRBV18
j_call: TRBJ2-7
cdr3_aa: ASSPDSADAGEY

v_call: TRBV5-4
j_call: TRBJ2-7
cdr3_aa: ASSPGTKRGAANEQY

v_call: TRBV5-4
j_call: TRBJ2-7
cdr3_aa: ASSLGGAGWYEQY

v_call: TRBV20-1
j_call: TRBJ1-2
cdr3_aa: SASIPSGSGGYT

v_call: TRBV4-1
j_call: TRBJ1-1
cdr3_aa: ASSQTQGAEAF

v_call: TRBV5-1
j_call: TRBJ2-5
cdr3_aa: ASSRGLAGVTYQETQY

v_call: TRBV4-2
j_call: TRBJ2-3
cdr3_aa: ASSLSRLAGGQQPSTDTQY

v_call: TRBV7-9
j_call: TRBJ2-2
cdr3_aa: ASSLRRGPGNDGELF

v_call: TRBV7-2
j_call: TRBJ2-6
cdr3_aa: ADGRAIAGANVLT

v_call: TRBV28
j_call: TRBJ1-4
cdr3_aa: ASSGDSEKLF

v_call: TRBV19
j_call: TRBJ2-4
cdr3_aa: ASSPAGTWNIQY

v_call: TRBV6-5
j_call: TRBJ1-1
cdr3_aa: ASSYSTRGLNTEAF

v_call: TRBV19
j_call: TRBJ2-5
cdr3_aa: ASSEDPGETQY